The 25 T cell receptor beta chains below come from one sample, sequenced in a study of long-term antiretroviral therapy in people with HIV. With survey level as its setting, the immunoSEQ assay was v3.0. The protocol was immunoSEQ multiplex PCR, while the TCRdb copy is restricted to in-frame clones and leaves out a portion. The sample carries around 25,000 clones, around 83% recorded once. Here the sequenced sample was unsorted PBMCs, taken 1.9 years after starting antiretroviral therapy. These receptors were obtained from a woman in her twenties or thirties with HIV.

The rearrangement uses TRBV5-1 and TRBJ1-6; 8 bases match TRBD1. The germline CDR1 and CDR2 sequences are SGHRS and YFSETQ. V was clipped by 4 bases and J by 5 bases; unmatched bases: 5. This CDR3 contains 15 residues. The CDR3 DNA reads TGCGCCAGCAGCGACAGGGGATTTGATAATTCACCCCTCCACTTT. Translating it yields CASSDRGFDNSPLHF.

The CDR3 nucleotides are TGTGCCTCTGGTGACACTGAAGCTTTCTTT. Translation: CASGDTEAFF. The chain couples TRBV30 to TRBJ1-1; no clear D. Germline-derived CDR1 and CDR2 are GTSNPN and SVGIG (reference sequence). V dropped 7 bases and J dropped 3 bases, with 6 bases sitting between them. CDR3 size: 10 residues.

This CDR3 reads CASSYSKAETKNIQYF. CDR3 sequence (DNA): TGTGCCAGCAGTTACTCGAAGGCAGAAACCAAAAACATTCAGTACTTC. This rearrangement joins TRBV6-6 to TRBJ2-4; no clear D gene. V dropped 0 bases and J dropped 2 bases, with 11 bases sitting between them. The germline gives CDR1 MNHNY, CDR2 SVGAGI (reference sequence). CDR3 length: 16 residues.

The chain is built from TRBV13 and TRBJ1-1; D not resolved. V lost 2 bases and J 3 bases, leaving 7 bases between the germline ends. The V gene's germline CDR1 is PRHDT and CDR2 FYEKMQ (reference sequence). CDR3 length equals 13 residues. DNA for the CDR3: TGTGCCAGCAGCTTAAGCCTGGACACTGAAGCTTTCTTT. Translated, it gives CASSLSLDTEAFF.

The chain employs TRBV5-6 and TRBJ1-2; D gene ambiguous. This CDR3 region has 14 residues. V lost 4 bases and J 6 bases, leaving 16 bases between the germline ends. CDR1 is SGHDT, CDR2 YYEEEE, per germline. CDR3 bases: TGTGCCAGCAGCCCGGTCCTCACCCCCCATGGCTACACCTTC. Translating gives CASSPVLTPHGYTF.

This clone was recorded only once. The chain is built from TRBV5-8 and TRBJ2-7; D is tentatively TRBD1 or TRBD2 (5 bases each). Trimming took 1 base from V and 6 from J, leaving 8 bases between them. The CDR3 has 12 amino acids. Germline V gene lookup returns CDR1 SGHTS and CDR2 YDEGEE. The CDR3 sequence: CASSLSGGEQYV. The CDR3, as DNA: TGTGCCAGCAGCTTGAGTGGGGGCGAGCAGTACGTC.

The genes are TRBV30 and TRBJ2-3, with D tentatively TRBD2 (6 bases). Germline loops: CDR1 GTSNPN, CDR2 SVGIG (reference sequence). CDR3 length: 13 amino acids. The germline V and J ends were trimmed by 3 bases and 3 bases, with 10 bases remaining between them. CDR3 coding DNA: TGTGCCTGGAGCGGGGGTGGAACAGATACGCAGTATTTT. Protein: CAWSGGGTDTQYF.

V gene TRBV7-8 combines with J gene TRBJ2-3; TRBD2 matches at 9 bases. The J segment lost 0 bases and the V segment lost 2 bases, leaving 6 bases of the junction unmatched. The CDR3 is 17 amino acids. The germline V gene has CDR1 SGHVS and CDR2 FQNEAQ. Here the CDR3 reads CASSLSLAGPSTDTQYF. The CDR3 DNA follows: TGTGCCAGCAGCTTAAGCCTAGCGGGGCCTAGCACAGATACGCAGTATTTT.

The rearrangement uses TRBV29-1 and TRBJ2-5; D not certain. CDR1 is SQVTM, CDR2 ANQGSEA, per germline. V lost 2 bases and J lost 1, with 5 bases in between. This CDR3 spans 12 amino acids. The CDR3 protein is CSVERIQETQYF. In DNA, the CDR3 is TGCAGCGTTGAAAGGATCCAAGAGACCCAGTACTTC.

The chain combines TRBV10-2 with TRBJ1-2; D is uncertain. V lost 8 bases, J lost 10 bases, and 14 bases lay in between. Per the germline V gene, CDR1 is WSHSY and CDR2 is SAAADI. The length of the CDR3 is 11 residues. The CDR3 loop reads CASRENSDYTF. The CDR3 DNA is TGCGCCAGCCGGGAAAACTCCGACTACACCTTC.

This rearrangement joins TRBV9 to TRBJ2-6, with TRBD1 identical over 7 bases. V was clipped by 3 bases and J by 0 bases; unmatched bases: 9. The CDR3 runs 18 residues. The germline gives CDR1 SGDLS, CDR2 YYNGEE. As DNA, the CDR3 is TGTGCCAGCAGCGCGTACGACAGGGCGAGCTCTGGGGCCAACGTCCTGACTTTC. This translates into CASSAYDRASSGANVLTF.

This clone was observed once. This chain connects TRBV7-9 to TRBJ2-5, with D uncertain. V shed 2 bases and J shed 4 bases, with 11 bases lying between them. CDR1 is SEHNR and CDR2 is FQNEAQ in the germline V gene (reference sequence). The CDR3 length is 14 residues. DNA for the CDR3: TGTGCCAGCAGCTTATCTAGGTCCGCAGAGACCCAGTACTTC. This gives the protein CASSLSRSAETQYF. Complete variable domain (other parts from reference TRBV7-9 and TRBJ2-5): DTGVSQNPRHKITKRGQNVTFRCDPISEHNRLYWYRQTLGQGPEFLTYFQNEAQLEKSRLLSDRFSAERPKGSFSTLEIQRTEQGDSAMYLCASSLSRSAETQYFGPGTRLLVL.

This chain links TRBV5-1 with TRBJ2-5; D is undetermined. The CDR3 runs 13 residues. Germline values: CDR1 SGHRS, CDR2 YFSETQ. Trimming left V 5 bases short and J 1 base short, with 9 bases between. CDR3 protein: CASSLGLQETQYF. The CDR3 DNA reads TGCGCCAGCAGTCTAGGCCTCCAAGAGACCCAGTACTTC.

In its sample, this clone was seen once. V is TRBV2 and J is TRBJ1-2; D ambiguous. Germline values: CDR1 SNHLY, CDR2 FYNNEI. The V and J ends lost 6 bases and 7 bases respectively, with 12 bases between them. CDR3 length: 12 residues. The CDR3 region has the DNA TGTGCCAGCAGGGACCAAAGGGCTGGCTACACCTTC. As protein: CASRDQRAGYTF.

The genes are TRBV19 and TRBJ1-1; 7 nucleotides align to TRBD1. The J segment lost 1 base and the V segment lost 4 bases, leaving 18 bases of the junction unmatched. This CDR3 is built from 19 residues. CDR1 is LNHDA and CDR2 is SQIVND in the germline V gene (reference sequence). Here the CDR3 reads CASSKSPGGSFAKNTEAFF. The CDR3 coding sequence is TGTGCCAGTAGTAAGTCGCCAGGGGGGAGCTTCGCAAAGAACACTGAAGCTTTCTTT.

In its sample, this clone was seen once. The gene calls are TRBV7-2 and TRBJ2-5; D is uncertain. The CDR3 runs to 11 residues. The V gene's germline CDR1 is SGHTA and CDR2 FQGNSA. Trimming took off 2 bases at V and 2 bases at J, with 0 bases between the two ends. CDR3 sequence: CASSLQETQYF. The CDR3 nucleotides read TGTGCCAGCAGCTTACAAGAGACCCAGTACTTC.

The chain has TRBV6-1 and TRBJ2-3; 7 bases match TRBD2. Germline assignment: CDR1 MNHNS and CDR2 SASEGT. V was pared by 10 bases and J by 1 base, with 8 bases of the junction left unmatched. The CDR3 has 14 amino acids. The CDR3 loop reads CATTKRGGTDTQYF. CDR3 DNA: TGTGCCACCACAAAGCGGGGCGGCACAGATACGCAGTATTTT.

Written as DNA, the CDR3 is TGTGCCAGCAGCTTTGGGGGGGGCAGAGGAGAGACCCAGTACTTC. This translates into CASSFGGGRGETQYF. The gene calls are TRBV7-2 and TRBJ2-5; a weak D match, TRBD2 (7 bases). The V end lost 3 bases, the J end lost 4 bases, and 15 bases lay between the germline ends. Per germline, CDR1 SGHTA and CDR2 FQGNSA. The CDR3 spans 15 residues.

The chain is built from TRBV27 and TRBJ1-1; D is undetermined. This CDR3 region has 13 residues. The V gene lost 4 bases and the J gene lost 0 bases, with 6 bases spanning the gap. CDR1 and CDR2 from the germline V gene are MNHEY and SMNVEV (reference sequence). CDR3 amino acids: CASSSQVNTEAFF. In DNA form, the CDR3 reads TGTGCCAGCAGTTCACAAGTGAACACTGAAGCTTTCTTT.

J is TRBJ2-2 and V is TRBV5-4; 9 bases are shared with TRBD1. The V segment lost 4 bases and the J segment 4 bases; nucleotides outside the gene matches: 11. The CDR3 contains 17 residues. Germline loops: CDR1 SGHNT, CDR2 YYREEE (reference sequence). The CDR3 reads CASSANPGTGSTGELFF. CDR3 nucleotides: TGTGCCAGCAGCGCAAACCCCGGGACAGGGAGCACCGGGGAGCTGTTTTTT.

The rearrangement uses TRBV2 and TRBJ1-1; D is perhaps TRBD1 (6 bases). V lost 6 bases to trimming and J lost 1 base, with 9 bases between them. The CDR3 runs to 13 residues. Germline lookup yields CDR1 SNHLY and CDR2 FYNNEI. The CDR3: CASSVGQNTEAFF. The CDR3, as DNA: TGTGCCAGCAGCGTGGGACAGAACACTGAAGCTTTCTTT.

This clone was seen a few times. This rearrangement joins TRBV6-1 to TRBJ2-4, with 10 bases fitting TRBD1. The trim removed 10 bases at V and 7 bases at J, leaving 7 bases unmatched. Germline assignment: CDR1 MNHNS and CDR2 SASEGT. The CDR3 consists of 13 residues. The CDR3 reads CATSTGQGNIQYF. The CDR3 coding sequence is TGTGCCACATCCACGGGACAGGGGAACATTCAGTACTTC.

The V call is TRBV5-1, the J call TRBJ2-3; D unclear. This CDR3 has 14 residues. CDR1 SGHRS and CDR2 YFSETQ come from the germline V gene. The germline V and J ends were trimmed by 0 bases and 0 bases, with 5 bases remaining between them. Here the CDR3 reads CASSLGESTDTQYF. The CDR3 nucleotides are TGCGCCAGCAGCTTGGGAGAGAGCACAGATACGCAGTATTTT.

This clone was observed a single time. CDR3 amino acids: CSVRDRGRSYEQYF. The CDR3 region has the DNA TGCAGCGTGAGAGACAGGGGCCGATCCTACGAGCAGTACTTC. This rearrangement joins TRBV29-1 to TRBJ2-7; 8 bases fit TRBD1. Germline CDR1 and CDR2: SQVTM and ANQGSEA. Trimming took 6 bases from V and 1 from J; bases not matched to a gene: 8. This CDR3 contains 14 residues.

CDR3 nucleotides: TGTGCCAGCAGCGACCCAACGGGACTCACAGATACGCAGTATTTT. Translating gives CASSDPTGLTDTQYF. The gene calls are TRBV28 and TRBJ2-3, with D possibly being TRBD2 (6 bases). The CDR3 runs to 15 residues. V was trimmed by 6 bases and J by 2 bases, leaving 15 bases between them. Germline CDR1 MDHEN, CDR2 SYDVKM.